The 10 T cell receptor beta chains presented below share a single source sample, sequenced in a study of early T cells in non-severe SARS-CoV-2 infection. TCRdb reprocessed the 5' RACE reads via MiXCR and lists one record per CDR3 protein. The sample shows roughly 90,000 distinct CDR3 sequences, roughly 13% of them seen only once. Sequences were obtained from whole blood. The receptors were sampled from an adult who was a healthcare worker with PCR-confirmed SARS-CoV-2 infection or an uninfected control (not recorded which).

This clonotype has ten or more counts. The gene calls are TRBV27 and TRBJ1-5, with D perhaps matching TRBD1 (6 bases). The length of the CDR3 is 17 residues. The V and J ends lost 0 bases and 7 bases respectively, with 19 bases between them. Germline CDR1 reads MNHEY; CDR2 reads SMNVEV (reference sequence). This CDR3 is CASSLSFTGWSGQPQHF. CDR3 bases: TGTGCCAGCAGTTTATCGTTTACAGGGTGGTCTGGACAGCCCCAGCATTTT.

In this sample, this clonotype turned up a few times. The chain links TRBV5-1 to TRBJ1-1; possible D gene TRBD1, 6 bases. This CDR3 is 16 amino acids long. Germline V CDR1 and CDR2: SGHRS, YFSETQ. With 4 bases removed from V and 3 bases from J, the gap between germline ends came to 19 bases. CDR3 DNA sequence: TGCGCCAGCAGCCGCGGATCAGGGTCAGGGGACACTGAAGCTTTCTTT. Its protein product is CASSRGSGSGDTEAFF.

This clonotype has a count of ten or more. The chain combines TRBV11-2 with TRBJ1-6, with TRBD1 identical over 11 bases. Germline lookup yields CDR1 SGHAT and CDR2 FQNNGV. Trimming removed 3 bases from V and 11 bases from J; junction bases left unmatched: 6. The CDR3 spans 15 residues. The CDR3 DNA follows: TGTGCCAGCAGCTTGGGGGACAGGGGGTCAACACCCCTCCACTTT. It yields the protein CASSLGDRGSTPLHF. Based on the CDR3 plus reference TRBV11-2 and TRBJ1-6, the full variable domain is EAGVAQSPRYKIIEKRQSVAFWCNPISGHATLYWYQQILGQGPKLLIQFQNNGVVDDSQLPKDRFSAERLKGVDSTLKIQPAKLEDSAVYLCASSLGDRGSTPLHFGNGTRLTVT.

CDR3: CASSLAPGQNTYNEQFF. The CDR3 bases are TGTGCCAGCAGCTTAGCCCCCGGACAAAACACCTACAATGAGCAGTTCTTC. This chain uses TRBV7-2 with TRBJ2-1, with a weak D call TRBD1 (5 bases). Per germline, CDR1 SGHTA and CDR2 FQGNSA. This CDR3 spans 17 amino acids. Trimming removed 0 bases from V and 2 bases from J, with 14 bases in between.

This clonotype showed up just a few times. The gene calls are TRBV18 and TRBJ2-2; D gene uncertain. The CDR3 sequence is 18 residues long. Germline V gene lookup returns CDR1 KGHSH and CDR2 LQKENI. The V gene lost 4 bases and the J gene lost 0 bases, with 18 bases spanning the gap. The CDR3: CASSQQENKDANTGELFF. The DNA for the CDR3 is TGTGCCAGCTCACAGCAGGAAAACAAAGACGCGAACACCGGGGAGCTGTTTTTT.

The table lists this clonotype with a few counts. The chain combines TRBV10-3 with TRBJ2-1; 9 bases line up with TRBD2. V was pared by 0 bases and J by 10 bases, with 7 bases of the junction left unmatched. The CDR3 runs 15 residues. Germline CDR1 and CDR2: ENHRY and SYGVKD. For the CDR3, the DNA is TGTGCCATCAGTGAGTCGGCGGGAGGGCCGAGGGAGCAGTTCTTC. Amino acids: CAISESAGGPREQFF.

This clonotype was counted many times. The J gene is TRBJ2-1, the V gene TRBV5-1, with D uncertain. This CDR3 spans 12 amino acids. From germline, CDR1 is SGHRS and CDR2 YFSETQ. V was shortened by 2 bases and J by 10 bases, with 10 bases between the two germline ends. CDR3: CASSLDWGEQFF. Written as DNA, the CDR3 is TGCGCCAGCAGCTTAGATTGGGGAGAGCAGTTCTTC. The entire variable domain, with the rest obtained from reference TRBV5-1 and TRBJ2-1, is as follows: KAGVTQTPRYLIKTRGQQVTLSCSPISGHRSVSWYQQTPGQGLQFLFEYFSETQRNKGNFPGRFSGRQFSNSRSEMNVSTLELGDSALYLCASSLDWGEQFFGPGTRLTVL.

This clonotype was seen at least ten times. The chain recombines TRBV5-1 with TRBJ2-3; D not resolved. V lost 1 base and J 2 bases, leaving 8 bases between the germline ends. The CDR3 is 14 residues long. Germline V lookup: CDR1 SGHRS, CDR2 YFSETQ. CDR3 protein: CASSLNILTDTQYF. The CDR3 DNA reads as TGCGCCAGCAGCTTGAATATCCTCACAGATACGCAGTATTTT.

As to this clonotype: In this CDR3 the conserved last residue, phenylalanine or tryptophan, is missing, so a read error is likely. The chain recombines TRBV5-1 with TRBJ1-1; D may be TRBD1 (5 bases). Per germline, CDR1 SGHRS and CDR2 YFSETQ. The CDR3 runs 14 residues. The V gene lost 4 bases and the J gene lost 1 base, with 11 bases spanning the gap. The chain's CDR3 is CASSTGLGNTEAFL. CDR3 DNA sequence: TGCGCCAGCAGCACGGGACTCGGGAACACTGAAGCTTTCTTA.

This chain connects TRBV6-5 to TRBJ2-3; 10 positions match TRBD2. CDR1 is MNHEY and CDR2 is SVGAGI in the germline V gene. The CDR3 totals 15 residues. The J segment lost 4 bases and the V segment lost 6 bases, leaving 7 bases of the junction unmatched. The CDR3 sequence: CASSPSSGSADTQYF. CDR3 nucleotides: TGTGCCAGCAGCCCCTCTAGCGGGAGTGCAGATACGCAGTATTTT.